Listed below are T cell receptor beta chains from one sample, sequenced in a study of PD-L1 blockade in urothelial cancer. Produced via immunoSEQ multiplex PCR; TCRdb's table is partial and in-frame only. The repertoire holds fewer than 30,000 clones, with almost 85% as singletons. Sequenced material: PBMCs, taken around atezolizumab (anti-PD-L1) treatment. The receptor set was obtained from a man between 65 and 85 years old with urothelial cancer. Each CDR3 is given with its conserved first and last residue. A D gene is named only where the DNA matches it firmly. Clone size appears in some rows only: once, few, many, or a class for an expanded clone.

j_gene: TRBJ2-7
d_gene: .
v_gene: TRBV10-2
abundance: .
CDR3aa: CASNSRGEGSYEQYF
CDR3nt: TGCGCCAGCAATTCCCGAGGTGAGGGCTCCTACGAGCAGTACTTC

j_gene: TRBJ2-7
d_gene: .
v_gene: TRBV11-2
abundance: .
CDR3aa: CASSLDLRRGTYEQYF
CDR3nt: TGTGCCAGCAGCTTAGATCTCCGCAGGGGAACCTACGAGCAGTACTTC

j_gene: TRBJ2-2
d_gene: .
v_gene: TRBV10-3
abundance: .
CDR3aa: CAIRYGQNTGELFF
CDR3nt: TGTGCCATCAGATATGGACAGAACACCGGGGAGCTGTTTTTT

j_gene: TRBJ2-7
d_gene: TRBD1
v_gene: TRBV7-9
abundance: .
CDR3aa: CASSTGQGTSYEQYF
CDR3nt: TGTGCCAGCAGCACCGGACAGGGGACCTCCTACGAGCAGTACTTC

j_gene: TRBJ1-1
d_gene: .
v_gene: TRBV29-1
abundance: .
CDR3aa: CSATRYTEAFF
CDR3nt: TGCAGCGCAACGCGGTACACTGAAGCTTTCTTT

j_gene: TRBJ2-2
d_gene: TRBD2
v_gene: TRBV5-1
abundance: .
CDR3aa: CASSLDGTRGSTGELFF
CDR3nt: TGCGCCAGCAGCTTAGATGGGACTAGGGGGTCCACCGGGGAGCTGTTTTTT

j_gene: TRBJ2-7
d_gene: .
v_gene: TRBV28
abundance: .
CDR3aa: CASTQGHFYEQYF
CDR3nt: TGTGCCAGCACCCAGGGACACTTCTACGAGCAGTACTTC

j_gene: TRBJ2-5
d_gene: TRBD2
v_gene: TRBV5-1
abundance: once
CDR3aa: CASSFSGSGETQYF
CDR3nt: TGCGCCAGCAGCTTTAGCGGGAGTGGGGAGACCCAGTACTTC

j_gene: TRBJ1-4
d_gene: TRBD1
v_gene: TRBV19
abundance: .
CDR3aa: CASRNRGRGEKLFF
CDR3nt: TGTGCCAGTAGAAACAGGGGGCGCGGGGAAAAACTGTTTTTT

j_gene: TRBJ2-3
d_gene: TRBD2
v_gene: TRBV19
abundance: .
CDR3aa: CASRGLLSLGSTMYTQYF
CDR3nt: TGTGCCAGTAGGGGACTACTTTCATTAGGGAGCACAATGTATACGCAGTATTTT

j_gene: TRBJ2-5
d_gene: .
v_gene: TRBV18
abundance: once
CDR3aa: CASSPSGQETQYF
CDR3nt: TGTGCCAGCTCACCGAGTGGTCAAGAGACCCAGTACTTC

j_gene: TRBJ2-5
d_gene: TRBD2
v_gene: TRBV7-8
abundance: .
CDR3aa: CASSFGTSGARETQYF
CDR3nt: TGTGCCAGCAGCTTTGGGACTAGCGGAGCCCGGGAGACCCAGTACTTC

j_gene: TRBJ1-1
d_gene: .
v_gene: TRBV5-1
abundance: few
CDR3aa: CASSLSGMNTEAFF
CDR3nt: TGCGCCAGCAGCTTGTCGGGGATGAACACTGAAGCTTTCTTT

j_gene: TRBJ1-4
d_gene: TRBD1
v_gene: TRBV4-2
abundance: .
CDR3aa: CASSQDGRGTNEKLFF
CDR3nt: TGTGCCAGCAGCCAAGATGGCAGGGGGACTAATGAAAAACTGTTTTTT

j_gene: TRBJ1-5
d_gene: .
v_gene: TRBV7-9
abundance: .
CDR3aa: CASSLATGGQPQHF
CDR3nt: TGTGCCAGCAGCTTAGCGACTGGGGGGCAGCCCCAGCATTTT

j_gene: TRBJ1-1
d_gene: TRBD1
v_gene: TRBV11-3
abundance: .
CDR3aa: CASSKEQGENTEAFF
CDR3nt: TGTGCCAGCAGCAAGGAACAGGGGGAGAACACTGAAGCTTTCTTT

j_gene: TRBJ2-7
d_gene: TRBD1
v_gene: TRBV4-1
abundance: few
CDR3aa: CASSPPTGGSYEQYF
CDR3nt: TGCGCCAGCAGCCCACCGACAGGGGGGTCCTACGAGCAGTACTTC

j_gene: TRBJ1-4
d_gene: .
v_gene: TRBV5-1
abundance: .
CDR3aa: CASSDDSRNEKLFF
CDR3nt: TGCGCCAGCAGCGACGACAGCAGGAATGAAAAACTGTTTTTT

j_gene: TRBJ2-5
d_gene: .
v_gene: TRBV6-1
abundance: .
CDR3aa: CASRVGAGEKETQYF
CDR3nt: TGTGCCAGCAGGGTGGGAGCAGGGGAAAAAGAGACCCAGTACTTC

j_gene: TRBJ1-4
d_gene: TRBD1
v_gene: TRBV5-1
abundance: .
CDR3aa: CASSLEVTGGGSATNEKLFF
CDR3nt: TGCGCCAGCAGCTTGGAGGTGACAGGGGGTGGATCGGCAACTAATGAAAAACTGTTTTTT

j_gene: TRBJ1-1
d_gene: TRBD1
v_gene: TRBV5-1
abundance: once
CDR3aa: CASSRTGWDTEAFF
CDR3nt: TGCGCCAGCAGCAGGACAGGCTGGGACACTGAAGCTTTCTTT

j_gene: TRBJ2-1
d_gene: .
v_gene: TRBV7-3
abundance: .
CDR3aa: CASSFRAGWNEQFF
CDR3nt: TGTGCCAGCAGCTTTAGGGCGGGTTGGAATGAGCAGTTCTTC

j_gene: TRBJ2-2
d_gene: TRBD2
v_gene: TRBV10-3
abundance: .
CDR3aa: CAISESTSGSTGELFF
CDR3nt: TGTGCCATCAGTGAGTCTACTAGCGGGAGCACCGGGGAGCTGTTTTTT